These 22 T cell receptor beta chains came from one sample sequenced in a study of a mutant IDH1 vaccine in newly diagnosed glioma. Clones were read by immunoSEQ multiplex PCR, and TCRdb kept only the in-frame ones, dropping some. The sample shows some 19,000 clones, approximately 86% of them seen only once. As for time point: baseline, week 1 (first vaccination visit). Noted treatment: pre-vaccination baseline after standard-of-care therapy. The specimen comprised PBMCs, sampled from a glioma patient treated with radiotherapy, temozolomide or both. These TCRs come from a man aged 40-50 years with glioma.

This sequence joins TRBV2 and TRBJ2-6; D is possibly TRBD1 or TRBD2 (5 bases each). This CDR3 comprises 13 residues. The V gene lost 6 bases and the J gene lost 12 bases, with 15 bases spanning the gap. Germline V gives CDR1 SNHLY, CDR2 FYNNEI. CDR3 loop: CASRGDSPAVLTF. CDR3 DNA: TGTGCCAGCAGGGGGGATAGCCCAGCCGTCCTGACTTTC.

This rearrangement joins TRBV10-1 to TRBJ2-1, with D perhaps given as TRBD1 or TRBD2 (5 bases each). The CDR3 consists of 17 residues. Germline V gene data show CDR1 as WNHNN and CDR2 as SYGVQD (reference sequence). Trimming pared 6 bases from V and 1 base from J, leaving 19 bases between. Written as DNA, the CDR3 is TGCGCCAGCAGCCCCGAGGGGTATCACAAATCCTACAATGAGCAGTTCTTC. The encoded protein is CASSPEGYHKSYNEQFF.

This chain links TRBV10-1 with TRBJ2-2, with 8 positions matching TRBD1. The germline gives CDR1 WNHNN, CDR2 SYGVQD (reference sequence). The trim removed 9 bases at V and 3 bases at J, leaving 6 bases unmatched. This CDR3 has 14 amino acids. The CDR3 DNA follows: TGCGCCAGTAGACAGGGGATGGACACCGGGGAGCTGTTTTTT. Translation gives CASRQGMDTGELFF.

V gene TRBV5-1 combines with J gene TRBJ2-2; D is uncertain. V dropped 3 bases and J dropped 6 bases, with 6 bases sitting between them. The germline V gene has CDR1 SGHRS and CDR2 YFSETQ. This CDR3 region has 12 residues. The CDR3 DNA follows: TGCGCCAGCAGCTCCCTCCCCGGGGAGCTGTTTTTT. Residues: CASSSLPGELFF. The full variable domain, rest sourced from reference TRBV5-1 and TRBJ2-2, is KAGVTQTPRYLIKTRGQQVTLSCSPISGHRSVSWYQQTPGQGLQFLFEYFSETQRNKGNFPGRFSGRQFSNSRSEMNVSTLELGDSALYLCASSSLPGELFFGEGSRLTVL.

The rearrangement uses TRBV5-4 and TRBJ2-1, with D perhaps assigned TRBD1 or TRBD2 (5 bases each). CDR3 size: 16 residues. With 1 base removed from V and 7 bases from J, the gap between germline ends came to 18 bases. Germline V gene data show CDR1 as SGHNT and CDR2 as YYREEE (reference sequence). DNA for the CDR3: TGTGCCAGCAGCTTGCGGGGCGGGTCCCTCCGGAATGAGCAGTTCTTC. The encoded protein is CASSLRGGSLRNEQFF.

This chain links TRBV6-1 with TRBJ1-5; D is uncertain. The CDR3 length is 16 residues. Trimming left V 0 bases short and J 11 bases short, with 20 bases between. Germline V gives CDR1 MNHNS, CDR2 SASEGT. Here the CDR3 reads CASSEALLGGLRAQHF. DNA of the CDR3: TGTGCCAGCAGTGAAGCGCTTCTCGGCGGACTGCGGGCCCAGCATTTT.

This chain joins TRBV5-4 and TRBJ2-1, with 11 bases lining up with TRBD1. J gave up 7 bases and V 4 bases, and 7 bases lay outside the gene matches. The V gene's germline CDR1 is SGHNT and CDR2 YYREEE (reference sequence). The CDR3 contains 15 residues. CDR3 DNA sequence: TGTGCCAGCAGCCCTGGGACAGGGGGATTGAATGAGCAGTTCTTC. This codes for CASSPGTGGLNEQFF.

The rearrangement uses TRBV7-9 and TRBJ2-1; D tentatively reads TRBD1 or TRBD2 (5 bases each). The germline V gene encodes CDR1 SEHNR and CDR2 FQNEAQ (reference sequence). V gave up 1 base and J gave up 8 bases, with 15 bases separating them. This CDR3 region has 15 residues. The CDR3 coding sequence is TGTGCCAGCAGCTTAGGGGACCCCTGGGGCGATGAGCAGTTCTTC. This gives the protein CASSLGDPWGDEQFF.

The V call is TRBV5-4, the J call TRBJ2-2; the D gene is possibly TRBD1 (6 bases). Per the germline V gene, CDR1 is SGHNT and CDR2 is YYREEE (reference sequence). This CDR3 comprises 17 residues. The V end lost 4 bases, the J end lost 0 bases, and 16 bases lay between the germline ends. CDR3 loop: CASSDSRGTANTGELFF. In DNA, the CDR3 is TGTGCCAGCAGCGATTCCAGGGGAACAGCGAACACCGGGGAGCTGTTTTTT.

The chain joins TRBV19 to TRBJ2-3; 7 nucleotides agree with TRBD2. Per the germline V gene, CDR1 is LNHDA and CDR2 is SQIVND (reference sequence). V shed 1 base and J 6 bases; nucleotides not matched to a gene: 7. This CDR3 has 15 amino acids. The CDR3 bases are TGTGCCAGTAGTATAGGGGGGGGATATATCGATACGCAGTATTTT. Protein product: CASSIGGGYIDTQYF.

The chain combines TRBV29-1 with TRBJ2-2; D unclear. The CDR3 is 13 amino acids. The germline gives CDR1 SQVTM, CDR2 ANQGSEA. Trimming removed 0 bases from V and 6 bases from J, with 8 bases in between. The CDR3, as DNA: TGCAGCGTTGAAGATCTGGGATCCGGGGAGCTGTTTTTT. Its protein product is CSVEDLGSGELFF.

This clone was picked up one time. The chain combines TRBV20-1 with TRBJ1-1, with D hard to call. Germline CDR1 and CDR2: DFQATT and SNEGSKA (reference sequence). The CDR3 totals 10 residues. Trimming took 4 bases from V and 10 from J, leaving 10 bases between them. CDR3 residues: CSAIFWGAFF. CDR3 sequence (DNA): TGCAGTGCTATATTCTGGGGAGCTTTCTTT.

The rearrangement joins TRBV15 to TRBJ2-7; D is undetermined. Trimming stripped 3 bases from V and 6 bases from J, with 12 bases between. Germline values: CDR1 LNHNV, CDR2 YYDKDF (reference sequence). The CDR3 is made up of 13 amino acids. The CDR3 loop is CATSSVLSPEQYF. The CDR3 DNA sequence: TGTGCCACCAGCAGCGTACTCAGCCCCGAGCAGTACTTC.

The chain couples TRBV5-1 to TRBJ1-1; unclear D gene. CDR1 SGHRS and CDR2 YFSETQ come from the germline V gene. The CDR3 is 12 residues long. The ends were cut back, 4 bases at V and 6 bases at J, with 10 bases in the middle. The CDR3 bases are TGCGCCAGCAGCCAAGAGTACTCTGAAGCTTTCTTT. As protein: CASSQEYSEAFF.

The chain recombines TRBV5-1 with TRBJ1-2, with 9 bases lining up with TRBD1. This CDR3 has 15 residues. J gave up 4 bases and V 2 bases, and 6 bases lay outside the gene matches. The germline gives CDR1 SGHRS, CDR2 YFSETQ. CDR3 DNA: TGCGCCAGCAGCTTCGGGACAGGGATAGGCTATGGCTACACCTTC. Translation gives CASSFGTGIGYGYTF.

The chain is built from TRBV4-2 and TRBJ1-1; D call uncertain. Germline V gene data show CDR1 as LGHNA and CDR2 as YNFKEQ. V dropped 4 bases and J dropped 3 bases, with 24 bases sitting between them. This CDR3 is built from 18 residues. The CDR3 DNA follows: TGTGCCAGCAGCCTAATAGAGTGGGAGTTCATCGGATACACTGAAGCTTTCTTT. It is translated as CASSLIEWEFIGYTEAFF.

The chain links TRBV5-8 to TRBJ1-5, with D possibly matching TRBD1 (6 bases). Trimming left V 1 base short and J 1 base short, with 9 bases between. Germline lookup yields CDR1 SGHTS and CDR2 YDEGEE. The CDR3 has 15 residues. The CDR3 nucleotides are TGTGCCAGCAGCTTGCATGGACAGAGCAATCAGCCCCAGCATTTT. It translates to CASSLHGQSNQPQHF.

This rearrangement joins TRBV6-5 to TRBJ1-1, with D maybe TRBD1 (6 bases). The CDR3 length is 15 residues. Germline-derived CDR1 and CDR2 are MNHEY and SVGAGI. The V end was cut by 6 bases, the J end by 2 bases, with 16 bases between. The CDR3 DNA follows: TGTGCCAGCAGGCCGGGACACGGGCTTAACACTGAAGCTTTCTTT. Translation gives CASRPGHGLNTEAFF.

CDR3 in amino acids: CASSPDPAGLADETQYF. In DNA form, the CDR3 reads TGTGCCAGCAGCCCTGACCCCGCGGGACTAGCTGATGAGACCCAGTACTTC. V gene TRBV5-6 combines with J gene TRBJ2-5; 9 bases are shared with TRBD2. The CDR3 has 17 amino acids. Trimming removed 4 bases from V and 5 bases from J; junction bases left unmatched: 15. The germline V gene has CDR1 SGHDT and CDR2 YYEEEE.

This clone showed up just a few times. V gene TRBV10-3 combines with J gene TRBJ2-5; 9 nucleotides agree with TRBD1. Losses at the gene ends were 2 bases for V and 0 bases for J; bases not matched to a gene: 4. Germline CDR1 is ENHRY and CDR2 is SYGVKD. The CDR3 loop spans 16 amino acids. In nucleotides, the CDR3 is TGTGCCATCAGTGAGGGACAGGGGCCCTACCAAGAGACCCAGTACTTC. Translation: CAISEGQGPYQETQYF.

The chain combines TRBV25-1 with TRBJ1-6; D is unresolved. CDR3 length: 14 residues. Germline V gives CDR1 MGHDK, CDR2 SYGVNS. Trimming took 3 bases from V and 9 from J, leaving 12 bases between them. CDR3: CASSEAAHGSPLHF. The CDR3 coding sequence is TGTGCCAGCAGTGAGGCAGCTCATGGTTCACCCCTCCACTTT. Full variable domain (outside the CDR3, taken from reference TRBV25-1 and TRBJ1-6): EADIYQTPRYLVIGTGKKITLECSQTMGHDKMYWYQQDPGMELHLIHYSYGVNSTEKGDLSSESTVSRIRTEHFPLTLESARPSHTSQYLCASSEAAHGSPLHFGNGTRLTVT.

The chain uses TRBV4-1 and TRBJ1-6, with 9 bases fitting TRBD1. V shed 3 bases, J shed 9 bases, and the junction held 9 bases outside the gene matches. This CDR3 comprises 16 residues. CDR1 is MGHRA and CDR2 is YSYEKL in the germline V gene. Here the CDR3 DNA reads TGCGCCAGCAGCCAGGGGGACAGGGTAATACTTTCACCCCTCCACTTT. It encodes CASSQGDRVILSPLHF.